The rows below give T cell receptor beta chains drawn from one sample of a study of lymphopenia after photon versus proton radiotherapy. Clones were sequenced by immunoSEQ multiplex PCR, and TCRdb holds only the in-frame ones, with some missing. The sample holds around 55,000 clones, 84% seen once. Here the sequenced sample was peripheral blood, taken from a patient treated with proton-based radiotherapy. These receptors were taken from a man in his 60s with pancreatic cancer. CDR3s include the opening cysteine and the closing phenylalanine or tryptophan. The D gene is left open where the match is weak. Some rows have no size entry. The others give once, few or many, or a class for an expanded clone.

cdr3_aa,cdr3_nt,clone_size,v_call,j_call,d_call
CASSLAGGLQPQHF,TGTGCCAGCAGCTTAGCGGGGGGGTTGCAGCCCCAGCATTTT,.,TRBV7-2,TRBJ1-5,.
CAGRSYNSPLHF,TGTGCAGGCAGGTCCTATAATTCACCCCTCCACTTT,.,TRBV2,TRBJ1-6,.
CASSIRQETQYF,TGTGCCAGTTCTATCCGACAAGAGACCCAGTACTTC,.,TRBV19,TRBJ2-5,.
CASSLSGSLNGYTF,TGCGCCAGCAGCTTATCGGGAAGCCTCAATGGCTACACCTTC,few,TRBV5-1,TRBJ1-2,.
CASKGGRGRAPYEQYF,TGTGCCAGCAAGGGAGGGCGCGGGAGGGCCCCCTACGAGCAGTACTTC,.,TRBV12-1,TRBJ2-7,.
CASSLDSPSGNTIYF,TGTGCCAGCAGTTTAGACAGTCCCTCTGGAAACACCATATATTTT,.,TRBV28,TRBJ1-3,.
CASSFTGGQSGYTEAFF,TGTGCCAGCAGCTTCACGGGGGGACAGTCTGGTTACACTGAAGCTTTCTTT,.,TRBV11-2,TRBJ1-1,TRBD1
CASSVQGQGNYGYTF,TGTGCCAGCAGCGTACAGGGACAGGGGAACTATGGCTACACCTTC,.,TRBV9,TRBJ1-2,TRBD1
CATGRHSGNTIYF,TGTGCCACCGGACGGCACTCTGGAAACACCATATATTTT,.,TRBV28,TRBJ1-3,.
CASEGRDSYEQYF,TGTGCCAGCGAGGGCCGGGACTCCTACGAGCAGTACTTC,once,TRBV7-9,TRBJ2-7,.
CASSPPPKTGGLRNTIYF,TGTGCCAGCAGCCCTCCCCCCAAGACAGGGGGTTTAAGGAACACCATATATTTT,.,TRBV7-8,TRBJ1-3,TRBD1
CASRDPLGRPSSGNTIYF,TGTGCCAGTAGAGATCCTTTGGGCCGCCCGAGCTCTGGAAACACCATATATTTT,.,TRBV19,TRBJ1-3,.
CASSLGRGREKLFF,TGTGCCAGCAGTTTGGGTCGGGGACGGGAAAAACTGTTTTTT,.,TRBV28,TRBJ1-4,.
CASSLGFAGEFTDTQYF,TGTGCCAGCAGCTTGGGATTTGCGGGAGAGTTTACAGATACGCAGTATTTT,.,TRBV7-9,TRBJ2-3,TRBD2
CASSPGTSPSEQFF,TGTGCCAGCAGTCCCGGGACTAGCCCCAGTGAGCAGTTCTTC,.,TRBV5-4,TRBJ2-1,TRBD2
CASSPSGQNSYEQYF,TGTGCCAGCAGCCCTAGCGGGCAGAACTCCTACGAGCAGTACTTC,.,TRBV9,TRBJ2-7,TRBD2
CASSEEGRVTYEQYF,TGTGCCAGCAGCGAGGAGGGGCGGGTGACCTACGAGCAGTACTTC,.,TRBV28,TRBJ2-7,.
CASSQATGGEGNEQFF,TGCGCCAGCAGCCAAGCGACAGGGGGCGAAGGTAATGAGCAGTTCTTC,.,TRBV4-1,TRBJ2-1,TRBD1
CASSKGPDTYEQYF,TGTGCCAGCAGCAAAGGTCCCGATACCTACGAGCAGTACTTC,.,TRBV21-1,TRBJ2-7,.
CASSRGLAQETQYF,TGTGCCAGCAGCCGTGGACTAGCCCAGGAGACCCAGTACTTC,.,TRBV7-2,TRBJ2-5,TRBD2
CATRRTSGNEQFF,TGTGCCACCCGTCGGACTAGCGGGAATGAGCAGTTCTTC,.,TRBV19,TRBJ2-1,TRBD2
CASSQPGANTGELFF,TGCGCCAGCAGTCAACCCGGGGCAAACACCGGGGAGCTGTTTTTT,.,TRBV23-1,TRBJ2-2,.
CASSYSSSSGANVLTF,TGTGCCAGCAGTTACTCGTCGAGCTCCGGGGCCAACGTCCTGACTTTC,.,TRBV6-5,TRBJ2-6,.
CASSQDGAGYEQYF,TGTGCCAGCTCACAGGACGGTGCGGGATACGAGCAGTACTTC,.,TRBV18,TRBJ2-7,.
CASSEGRKVGNEQFF,TGTGCCAGCAGTGAAGGGCGGAAAGTCGGCAATGAGCAGTTCTTC,.,TRBV2,TRBJ2-1,.
CAWRIIGNTGELFF,TGTGCCTGGCGCATTATAGGGAACACCGGGGAGCTGTTTTTT,.,TRBV30,TRBJ2-2,.
CASSYSRGATSYEQYF,TGTGCCAGCAGTTATTCTAGGGGGGCCACCTCCTACGAGCAGTACTTC,.,TRBV6-5,TRBJ2-7,.
CASSGSKDTQYF,TGTGCCAGCAGTGGGAGTAAAGATACGCAGTATTTT,once,TRBV6-1,TRBJ2-3,.
CASSEGQAFHGYEQYF,TGTGCCAGCAGTGAAGGGCAGGCCTTTCACGGCTACGAGCAGTACTTC,.,TRBV6-1,TRBJ2-7,.
CASSPTSGTGRYEQYF,TGTGCCAGCTCCCCAACTTCCGGGACAGGGCGCTACGAGCAGTACTTC,.,TRBV18,TRBJ2-7,TRBD1
CASRRIDGYNQPQHF,TGTGCCAGCAGGAGGATCGACGGATACAATCAGCCCCAGCATTTT,few,TRBV27,TRBJ1-5,.
CASSLGGPTGNEQFF,TGCGCCAGCAGCTTGGGAGGACCCACGGGGAATGAGCAGTTCTTC,.,TRBV5-1,TRBJ2-1,.
CASSIDFRQGYGETQYF,TGTGCCAGTAGTATAGATTTCCGCCAGGGGTACGGAGAGACCCAGTACTTC,.,TRBV19,TRBJ2-5,.
CSVEGESSYNEQFF,TGCAGCGTTGAAGGGGAAAGCTCCTACAATGAGCAGTTCTTC,.,TRBV29-1,TRBJ2-1,.
CASSPSRRDPGAQYF,TGTGCCAGCAGTCCTAGTCGCAGGGACCCCGGGGCCCAGTACTTC,once,TRBV25-1,TRBJ2-5,.
CASSEWAGTDQPQHF,TGTGCCAGCAGTGAATGGGCAGGGACCGATCAGCCCCAGCATTTT,once,TRBV6-1,TRBJ1-5,.
CASSAYSNQPQHF,TGTGCCAGCAGTGCTTATAGCAATCAGCCCCAGCATTTT,.,TRBV6-1,TRBJ1-5,.
CASSSSGTGQKNEQYF,TGTGCTAGCAGCTCCTCCGGGACAGGACAGAAGAACGAGCAGTACTTC,once,TRBV7-9,TRBJ2-7,TRBD1
CASSPTTGGVEKLFF,TGTGCCAGCTCACCTACGACAGGGGGGGTCGAAAAACTGTTTTTT,few,TRBV18,TRBJ1-4,TRBD1
CASSLVSGGTMNTEAFF,TGTGCCAGCAGCTTAGTCTCCGGGGGCACCATGAACACTGAAGCTTTCTTT,.,TRBV7-2,TRBJ1-1,.
CASSHRDRVSDTQYF,TGTGCCAGCAGCCACCGGGACAGGGTATCAGATACGCAGTATTTT,.,TRBV13,TRBJ2-3,TRBD1
CASTPQAGPYEQYF,TGTGCCAGCACCCCACAGGCAGGGCCCTACGAGCAGTACTTC,.,TRBV6-5,TRBJ2-7,.
CASSQKGRSSGYEQYF,TGTGCCAGCAGCCAGAAAGGGCGGTCTAGCGGCTACGAGCAGTACTTC,.,TRBV28,TRBJ2-7,TRBD2
CASSLLSPGGVNTGELFF,TGTGCCAGCAGCTTATTGTCTCCGGGCGGAGTCAACACCGGGGAGCTGTTTTTT,.,TRBV7-8,TRBJ2-2,.
CASSPDGTANYGYTF,TGTGCCAGCTCACCGGATGGGACAGCTAACTATGGCTACACCTTC,.,TRBV18,TRBJ1-2,TRBD1
CASSFSTGIWSNQPQHF,TGTGCCAGCAGCTTCTCGACAGGGATCTGGAGCAATCAGCCCCAGCATTTT,.,TRBV7-8,TRBJ1-5,TRBD1
CASSLDPAGGYTF,TGTGCCAGCAGCTTAGATCCGGCCGGTGGCTACACCTTC,.,TRBV11-3,TRBJ1-2,.
CASSPPGRGTDTQYF,TGTGCCAGCAGCCCCCCCGGGAGAGGGACAGATACGCAGTATTTT,.,TRBV7-9,TRBJ2-3,.
CASSVVPGTGELFF,TGTGCCAGCAGCGTAGTCCCGGGAACCGGGGAGCTGTTTTTT,.,TRBV9,TRBJ2-2,.
CASSRGPSSNQPQHF,TGTGCCAGTAGTAGAGGACCGTCTAGCAATCAGCCCCAGCATTTT,once,TRBV19,TRBJ1-5,.
CATSRVGGTGVGYTF,TGTGCCACCAGCAGAGTCGGGGGGACAGGGGTCGGCTACACCTTC,.,TRBV15,TRBJ1-2,TRBD1
CASSLTGQSGYGYTF,TGTGCCAGCAGCCTTACCGGACAGTCGGGCTATGGCTACACCTTC,.,TRBV14,TRBJ1-2,.
CASSPKGNGNTIYF,TGCGCCAGCAGCCCCAAAGGGAATGGAAACACCATATATTTT,.,TRBV5-1,TRBJ1-3,.
CASSPIPGNTEAFF,TGTGCCAGCAGCCCCATCCCAGGGAACACTGAAGCTTTCTTT,few,TRBV6-5,TRBJ1-1,.
CASSYFAGSSYNEQFF,TGTGCCAGCAGTTACTTTGCGGGGAGCTCCTACAATGAGCAGTTCTTC,.,TRBV6-5,TRBJ2-1,.
CASSSGDFEETQYF,TGCGCCAGCAGCTCGGGGGACTTCGAGGAGACCCAGTACTTC,.,TRBV5-6,TRBJ2-5,.
CASSLLPPPVAGNTIYF,TGCGCCAGCAGCCTCCTCCCCCCCCCTGTTGCTGGAAACACCATATATTTT,few,TRBV4-1,TRBJ1-3,.
CASSLMGLAVYEQYF,TGTGCCAGCAGCCTAATGGGACTAGCGGTCTACGAGCAGTACTTC,once,TRBV5-4,TRBJ2-7,TRBD2